The following is a T cell receptor (beta chain) sequence with its context. Its cognate antigen is unknown. This sample was taken from a study of cytomegalovirus exposure and HLA in healthy donors. The study, taken as a whole, reports: There were some public TCRs occurring in many donors, but most TCR sequences were rare. A few of the chains that were CMV-associated were confirmed in vitro to be specific for CMV antigens. About 150 TCR beta chains were listed as cytomegalovirus-associated.

Clones were read by immunoSEQ multiplex PCR, and TCRdb kept only the in-frame ones, dropping some. The sample holds about 60,000 clones, approximately 95% seen once. Germline V gene sequence: CDR1 LNHNV, CDR2 YYDKDF (reference sequence). V shed 8 bases, J shed 6 bases, and the junction held 7 bases outside the gene matches. The CDR3 spans 12 residues. This TCR was recovered from a woman between 18 and 30 years old in good health and CMV-seronegative. The V and J genes are TRBV15 and TRBJ2-7, with TRBD2 identical over 7 bases. Sequencing was performed on PBMCs. The CDR3 sequence is CATSIGLGEQYV. CDR3 in DNA: TGTGCCACCTCAATCGGACTAGGCGAGCAGTACGTC.